The 14 T cell receptor beta chains given below trace back to one sample, sequenced in a study of read filtering for tumor transcriptome and immune sequencing. The library was built from around 400 ng RNA with molecular barcoded adaptors for alpha/delta and beta/gamma chains. Each CDR3 protein is one row after TCRdb ran MiXCR on the reads. Of 50,000 to 65,000 distinct CDR3 sequences in the sample, less than 20% were seen once. The specimen was a population of CD138-negative cells sorted from bone marrow. These receptors were taken from a donor at least 40 years old with multiple myeloma.

This clonotype was observed many times. V usage is TRBV20-1 and J usage is TRBJ2-1; the match to TRBD2 covers 11 bases. The CDR3 totals 17 residues. Trimming took 0 bases from V and 7 from J; bases not matched to a gene: 11. From germline, CDR1 is DFQATT and CDR2 SNEGSKA (reference sequence). DNA for the CDR3: TGCAGTGCTAGAGATTATAGACTAGCGGGAAGACCAAATGAGCAGTTCTTC. Its translation: CSARDYRLAGRPNEQFF.

This clonotype has just a few counts. This sequence joins TRBV4-1 and TRBJ2-1; the D is unclear. This CDR3 contains 16 residues. V was clipped by 4 bases and J by 0 bases, with 13 bases between them. CDR1 MGHRA and CDR2 YSYEKL come from the germline V gene. CDR3 in amino acids: CASSLGGPSSYNEQFF. In nucleotides, the CDR3 is TGCGCCAGCAGCCTCGGTGGGCCTAGCTCCTACAATGAGCAGTTCTTC.

This clonotype was seen many times. The J gene is TRBJ2-2, the V gene TRBV29-1, with TRBD1 identical over 9 bases. After removal of 6 bases from V and 1 base from J, the junction contained 6 bases not matched to a gene. CDR3 size: 15 residues. Germline V gene sequence: CDR1 SQVTM, CDR2 ANQGSEA. The CDR3 is CSVYRQGGNTGELFF. The CDR3 DNA follows: TGCAGCGTCTACAGACAGGGGGGGAACACCGGGGAGCTGTTTTTT.

In regard to this clonotype: One base away lies a much larger clone, so this may be a sequencing read error. The chain uses TRBV30 and TRBJ2-3; D might be TRBD2 (6 bases). V was trimmed by 8 bases and J by 6 bases, leaving 21 bases between them. Germline CDR1 GTSNPN, CDR2 SVGIG (reference sequence). The CDR3 loop spans 14 amino acids. CDR3: CARSGTVKVDTQYF. CDR3 sequence (DNA): TGTGCCCGCTCCGGGACTGTCAAGGTGGATACGCAGTATTTT.

In this sample, this clonotype turned up many times. The J gene is TRBJ2-3, the V gene TRBV6-4; tentatively, D is TRBD2 (7 bases). The germline gives CDR1 MRHNA, CDR2 SNTAGT. This CDR3 has 16 residues. V gave up 0 bases and J gave up 6 bases, with 16 bases separating them. CDR3 bases: TGTGCCAGCAGTGACTCGCGGGGGCCTCCGGGGGATACGCAGTATTTT. The encoded protein is CASSDSRGPPGDTQYF.

The sample holds many counts of this clonotype. The V and J genes are TRBV20-1 and TRBJ2-5, with D possibly matching TRBD2 (5 bases). The CDR3 loop spans 15 amino acids. Trimming removed 0 bases at V and 5 bases at J, with 16 bases between. Germline lookup yields CDR1 DFQATT and CDR2 SNEGSKA (reference sequence). This CDR3 reads CSARDGETGKETQYF. DNA of the CDR3: TGCAGTGCTAGAGATGGGGAGACGGGGAAGGAGACCCAGTACTTC.

With respect to this clonotype: This may come from a read error, since a much larger clone is one base off. The chain uses TRBV24-1 and TRBJ2-3, with D possibly being TRBD1 or TRBD2 (5 bases each). In germline, CDR1 is KGHDR, CDR2 SFDVKD. This CDR3 has 14 residues. The chain's CDR3 is CATSYFRGPDTQYF. The CDR3 region has the DNA TGTGCCACCAGTTATTTCCGGGGCCCAGATACGCAGTATTTT.

This clonotype was found many times. The chain combines TRBV6-2 or TRBV6-3 with TRBJ2-4; perhaps TRBD1 as D (6 bases). The CDR3 consists of 13 residues. Between the trimmed V and J ends, which lost 5 bases and 9 bases, there was a span of 14 bases. Germline CDR1 MNHEY, CDR2 SVGEGT. The CDR3 loop is CASSLDRSVIQYF. The DNA for the CDR3 is TGTGCCAGCAGTCTCGACAGGTCGGTCATTCAGTACTTC.

Ten or more counts support this clonotype. The rearrangement joins TRBV20-1 to TRBJ2-5; D is undetermined. Trimming removed 2 bases from V and 0 bases from J, with 4 bases in between. From germline, CDR1 is DFQATT and CDR2 SNEGSKA (reference sequence). This CDR3 region has 12 residues. This CDR3 is CSARPNQETQYF. The CDR3 DNA reads as TGCAGTGCTAGACCTAACCAAGAGACCCAGTACTTC.

This clonotype was seen repeatedly, ten times or more. The chain has TRBV24-1 and TRBJ2-7, with 9 bases identical to TRBD1. The trim removed 3 bases at V and 12 bases at J, leaving 17 bases unmatched. CDR1 KGHDR and CDR2 SFDVKD come from the germline V gene. The CDR3 contains 16 residues. CDR3 nucleotides: TGTGCCACCAGTGATGTGCACCGGGACAGGGAGCCAGCATCGTACTTC. This encodes CATSDVHRDREPASYF.

This clonotype has ten or more counts. The chain couples TRBV6-5 to TRBJ2-3, with 9 positions matching TRBD2. Germline V gene sequence: CDR1 MNHEY, CDR2 SVGAGI. The CDR3 spans 17 residues. V was pared by 0 bases and J by 3 bases, with 7 bases of the junction left unmatched. The CDR3 DNA reads TGTGCCAGCAGTTACTCAGTAACAGCGGGAGGTACAGATACGCAGTATTTT. Translated, it gives CASSYSVTAGGTDTQYF.

This clonotype was seen many times. CDR3 protein: CASSLRLAGSSYNEQFF. In DNA form, the CDR3 reads TGTGCCAGCAGCTTACGGCTAGCGGGCTCCTCCTACAATGAGCAGTTCTTC. This sequence joins TRBV7-8 and TRBJ2-1; 8 nucleotides match TRBD2. The ends lost 2 bases at V and 0 bases at J; junction bases unmatched: 6. Germline values: CDR1 SGHVS, CDR2 FQNEAQ. The CDR3 has 17 residues.

On this clonotype itself: One end of the junction varies from germline; a read error may be responsible. The V and J genes are TRBV20-1 and TRBJ2-3; 7 bases fit TRBD2. The CDR3 consists of 12 residues. Germline CDR1 DFQATT, CDR2 SNEGSKA (reference sequence). CDR3 amino acids: CSATAGRDMQYF. CDR3 coding DNA: TGCAGTGCTACAGCGGGGAGAGATATGCAGTATTTT.

In this sample, this clonotype turned up many times. The chain links TRBV10-3 to TRBJ2-1; D remains unclear. The CDR3 consists of 14 residues. Trimming removed 4 bases from V and 2 bases from J, with 9 bases in between. CDR1 is ENHRY, CDR2 SYGVKD, per germline. The chain's CDR3 is CAISGPPAYNEQFF. CDR3 DNA sequence: TGTGCCATCAGTGGGCCGCCCGCCTACAATGAGCAGTTCTTC.